This T cell receptor beta chain came from a study of cytomegalovirus exposure and HLA in healthy donors. Points on this clone: The target antigen is unknown.

Findings and limits, study-wide: Whilst most TCR sequences proved rare, a subset of public TCRs occurred across many donors. Reports described diagnosis of cytomegalovirus status by the classifier as highly specific and sensitive. As confirmed in vitro, three CMV-associated chains were specific for CMV antigens.

CDR3 length: 16 amino acids. Trimming took 4 bases from V and 2 from J; bases not matched to a gene: 9. Looked up from germline, CDR1 is MGHRA and CDR2 is YSYEKL. Donors came from a validation cohort of over a hundred subjects, distinct from the first 666-subject cohort. TCRdb's copy holds only in-frame clones and misses some; the assay was immunoSEQ multiplex PCR. The sample contains hundreds of thousands of clones, more than 80% of which appear only once. This rearrangement joins TRBV4-1 to TRBJ1-2; TRBD1 aligns across 8 bases. The receptor comes from a young woman in good health and CMV-seronegative. The specimen sequenced was PBMCs. As DNA, the CDR3 is TGCGCCAGCAGCCGGGGCAGGGGGCTTCCAAACTATGGCTACACCTTC. Protein sequence: CASSRGRGLPNYGYTF.